The entry that follows covers one TCR beta chain sequence. TCRdb keeps only in-frame clones here, not all; method: immunoSEQ multiplex PCR. Altogether around 200,000 clones are present, more than 70% being singletons, with the ten largest covering roughly 8.8%. The V gene's germline CDR1 is MNHEY and CDR2 SVGAGI. The CDR3 extends over 14 amino acids. With 0 bases removed from V and 8 bases from J, the gap between germline ends came to 10 bases. This record comes from a study of blood T cell repertoires in COVID-19. Sequencing input: peripheral blood. This TCR was sampled from a woman aged 45-65 years with acute or convalescent COVID-19. V and J are TRBV6-5 and TRBJ1-4, with a weak D call TRBD1 (5 bases). CDR3 protein: CASSYSRGREKLFF. CDR3 coding DNA: TGTGCCAGCAGTTACTCACGGGGGAGGGAAAAACTGTTTTTT.